This TCR beta chain was found in a study of lymphopenia after photon versus proton radiotherapy (dated by TCRdb to between 2018 and 2021). In terms of the full investigation: Photon and proton radiation therapy were compared by the study for their immunological effects in patients with gastrointestinal tumors who developed high-grade lymphopenia. The study was designed to characterize how the impact on the immune system differs between the two radiation modalities. The approximately 20 patients in the cohort had gastrointestinal tumors, were treated with either photon or proton therapy, and subsequently developed lymphopenia.

Overall study results and their limits: Across the cohort, a larger post-nadir drop in TCR diversity was inversely correlated with overall survival time among patients who died. After the lymphocyte count nadir, oligoclonal expansion, especially of CD8+ Temra cells, was observed in photon-treated repertoires, and the drop in diversity was driven by this expansion. The survival association was assessed only in patients who died, and better survival with proton therapy was presented by the authors as a possibility rather than a demonstrated result. Proton-treated patients stayed relatively stable during treatment, while photon-treated patients lost naive T cells and TCR diversity and gained effector/memory populations.

The germline V gene encodes CDR1 SGHRS and CDR2 YFSETQ. Measured from the cysteine to the phenylalanine, the CDR3 is 15 residues long. This entry keeps only the CDR3 DNA: 45 bases, framed from base 1. V was cut back by 2 bases and J by 1 base, leaving a gap of 12 bases between them. The library was built by means of the immunoSEQ multiplex PCR assay. Deep sequencing of rearranged TCR beta loci, alongside multiparametric flow cytometry, was used to profile T cell repertoires. The table was pulled from immuneACCESS by TCRdb, which kept in-frame rearrangements only. Such tables lose some clones; where checked, under half of the loss comes from unresolved V genes, and the rest has no known cause. This sample has some 70,000 clones in its table, and around 87% of those were observed once. Under 14% of the sample comes from the top ten. Of note for this clone: Which antigen it targets is not known. Base qualities were left out, and no much larger clone turns up one base away.

Rearrangement joined TRBV5-1 to TRBJ2-5; TRBD1 might be the D gene, on 7 matching bases. This clonotype was sampled from a man older than 75 with esophageal cancer. The sequences come from peripheral blood, collected from a patient treated with proton-based radiotherapy. The CDR3 region has the sequence CASSFGGTAQETQYF. The sequenced DNA is TGCGCCAGCAGCTTCGGCGGGACAGCCCAAGAGACCCAGTACTTC.